This entry lists 20 T cell receptor beta chains sequenced from one sample in a study of identifying expanded T cells in peripheral blood. Data came from immunoSEQ multiplex PCR; TCRdb stores just in-frame clones and leaves some out. The profile shows 110,000 or so clones, about 85% of them singletons. The sample taken for sequencing was blood. The receptors shown here come from a person between 18 and 75 years old in good health.

The chain couples TRBV7-9 to TRBJ2-1; D ambiguous. V was clipped by 1 base and J by 5 bases, with 9 bases between them. This CDR3 region has 14 residues. Germline values: CDR1 SEHNR, CDR2 FQNEAQ (reference sequence). CDR3 loop: CASSLGSYDNEQFF. CDR3 bases: TGTGCCAGCAGCTTAGGCAGTTACGACAATGAGCAGTTCTTC.

This chain joins TRBV7-9 and TRBJ1-5; 7 nucleotides match TRBD1. V was pared by 6 bases and J by 4 bases, with 3 bases of the junction left unmatched. Germline V CDR1 and CDR2: SEHNR, FQNEAQ (reference sequence). This CDR3 comprises 13 residues. CDR3 in amino acids: CASSLQGNQPQHF. CDR3 in DNA: TGTGCCAGCAGTCTACAGGGGAATCAGCCCCAGCATTTT. The complete variable domain, with remaining parts taken from reference TRBV7-9 and TRBJ1-5, reads DTGVSQNPRHKITKRGQNVTFRCDPISEHNRLYWYRQTLGQGPEFLTYFQNEAQLEKSRLLSDRFSAERPKGSFSTLEIQRTEQGDSAMYLCASSLQGNQPQHFGDGTRLSIL.

V is TRBV6-6 and J is TRBJ1-5; 7 bases are shared with TRBD1. The CDR3 has 16 amino acids. V lost 7 bases and J lost 0; bases outside the gene matches: 9. Germline values: CDR1 MNHNY, CDR2 SVGAGI (reference sequence). For the CDR3, the DNA is TGTGCCAGCACCGAGACAGGGAAGTATAGCAATCAGCCCCAGCATTTT. Its translation: CASTETGKYSNQPQHF.

Concerning this clone: This sample includes further DNA sequences coding for the same CDR3. This sequence joins TRBV19 and TRBJ1-2; 7 bases agree with TRBD1. The CDR3 is 12 amino acids. Per the germline V gene, CDR1 is LNHDA and CDR2 is SQIVND (reference sequence). V shed 9 bases, J shed 3 bases, and the junction held 4 bases outside the gene matches. The CDR3 protein is CASRTGDYGYTF. The DNA for the CDR3 is TGTGCCAGCAGGACAGGAGACTATGGCTACACCTTC.

This chain uses TRBV6-5 with TRBJ1-2; D call uncertain. The ends were cut back, 6 bases at V and 2 bases at J, with 7 bases in the middle. Per germline, CDR1 MNHEY and CDR2 SVGAGI. The CDR3 has 12 residues. The CDR3 here is CASRGENYGYTF. CDR3 DNA sequence: TGTGCCAGCAGGGGAGAGAACTATGGCTACACCTTC.

The rearrangement uses TRBV18 and TRBJ2-1, with D unclear. This CDR3 is 16 amino acids long. In germline, CDR1 is KGHSH, CDR2 LQKENI. V dropped 4 bases and J dropped 2 bases, with 15 bases sitting between them. CDR3 protein: CASSRTFSIAYNEQFF. CDR3 DNA sequence: TGTGCCAGCTCACGAACCTTTAGTATTGCCTACAATGAGCAGTTCTTC.

V and J are TRBV6-5 and TRBJ2-5, with a tentative D call TRBD1 (6 bases). CDR3 size: 15 residues. CDR1 and CDR2 from the germline V gene are MNHEY and SVGAGI. With 5 bases removed from V and 7 bases from J, the gap between germline ends came to 20 bases. CDR3 in amino acids: CASSRGHTKEGTQYF. CDR3 nucleotides: TGTGCCAGCAGTCGGGGACATACGAAAGAGGGGACCCAGTACTTC.

This chain links TRBV6-1 with TRBJ2-5, with D possibly matching TRBD1 (7 bases). The CDR3 runs to 14 residues. Per the germline V gene, CDR1 is MNHNS and CDR2 is SASEGT. V was shortened by 2 bases and J by 5 bases, with 12 bases between the two germline ends. CDR3 sequence: CASSESTGRETQYF. CDR3 nucleotide sequence: TGTGCCAGCAGTGAATCGACAGGGAGGGAGACCCAGTACTTC.

The J gene is TRBJ1-1, the V gene TRBV7-9; a weak D match, TRBD1 (6 bases). Germline CDR1 and CDR2: SEHNR and FQNEAQ (reference sequence). This CDR3 has 15 residues. Trimming pared 5 bases from V and 0 bases from J, leaving 13 bases between. The DNA for the CDR3 is TGTGCCAGCAGCGACCAGGGGACTATGAACACTGAAGCTTTCTTT. This codes for CASSDQGTMNTEAFF. Combining the CDR3 with reference TRBV7-9 and TRBJ1-1 gives the whole variable domain DTGVSQNPRHKITKRGQNVTFRCDPISEHNRLYWYRQTLGQGPEFLTYFQNEAQLEKSRLLSDRFSAERPKGSFSTLEIQRTEQGDSAMYLCASSDQGTMNTEAFFGQGTRLTVV.

The J gene is TRBJ1-1, the V gene TRBV11-3; D is perhaps TRBD1 (6 bases). Germline loops: CDR1 SGHNT, CDR2 YENEEA. Trimming took off 3 bases at V and 6 bases at J, with 11 bases between the two ends. This CDR3 is built from 13 residues. The CDR3 DNA reads TGTGCCAGCAGCTTCACAGGGAATGCTGAAGCTTTCTTT. Encoded protein: CASSFTGNAEAFF.

This clone was seen a few times. The V and J genes are TRBV7-6 and TRBJ2-2; a weak D match, TRBD1 (6 bases). Per germline, CDR1 SGHVS and CDR2 FNYEAQ. This CDR3 has 16 amino acids. V was clipped by 0 bases and J by 5 bases, with 13 bases between them. The CDR3 DNA is TGTGCCAGCAGCTTAGCGCTCACAGGGATAACCGGGGAGCTGTTTTTT. Translation gives CASSLALTGITGELFF.

The J gene is TRBJ2-7, the V gene TRBV10-3; TRBD2 matches 11 bases. CDR1 is ENHRY and CDR2 is SYGVKD in the germline V gene. V gave up 6 bases and J gave up 3 bases; unmatched junction bases: 10. This CDR3 has 16 residues. CDR3 DNA: TGTGCCATCAGGGGGGCTAGCGGGACTAGCGGCTACGAGCAGTACTTC. Its protein is CAIRGASGTSGYEQYF.

The chain is built from TRBV6-5 and TRBJ2-3, with a possible D match to TRBD2 (6 bases). In germline, CDR1 is MNHEY, CDR2 SVGAGI. Trimming pared 1 base from V and 2 bases from J, leaving 10 bases between. The CDR3 spans 15 residues. The DNA for the CDR3 is TGTGCCAGCAGTTACTTGGAGGGACCCACAGATACGCAGTATTTT. It codes for CASSYLEGPTDTQYF.

J is TRBJ2-7 and V is TRBV5-4; 8 bases map to TRBD1. Germline loops: CDR1 SGHNT, CDR2 YYREEE (reference sequence). Losses at the gene ends were 4 bases for V and 2 bases for J; bases not matched to a gene: 5. This CDR3 has 14 amino acids. The CDR3 here is CASSTGQGTYEQYF. The DNA for the CDR3 is TGTGCCAGCAGCACAGGACAGGGAACCTACGAGCAGTACTTC.

The table lists this clone with a count of one. The chain is built from TRBV5-1 and TRBJ1-3; D is unresolved. The CDR3 consists of 15 residues. The V end was cut by 4 bases, the J end by 4 bases, with 15 bases between. Germline V lookup: CDR1 SGHRS, CDR2 YFSETQ. CDR3 nucleotide sequence: TGCGCCAGCAGCCCGGACTTAGTGAAGGGAAACACCATATATTTT. Translating gives CASSPDLVKGNTIYF.

The chain carries TRBV18 and TRBJ1-1; maybe TRBD1 (5 bases). In germline, CDR1 is KGHSH, CDR2 LQKENI. The V gene lost 3 bases and the J gene lost 0 bases, with 17 bases spanning the gap. CDR3 length equals 17 residues. The CDR3 region has the DNA TGTGCCAGCTCACCCGGTCTGCCAGGGCACATGAACACTGAAGCTTTCTTT. It yields the protein CASSPGLPGHMNTEAFF.

A single count supports this clone. The V call is TRBV30, the J call TRBJ1-1; D is perhaps TRBD1 (6 bases). V was pared by 3 bases and J by 3 bases, with 8 bases between. The CDR3 is made up of 12 amino acids. The germline V gene encodes CDR1 GTSNPN and CDR2 SVGIG (reference sequence). The CDR3 is CAWRPGDTEAFF. For the CDR3, the DNA is TGTGCCTGGAGACCAGGGGACACTGAAGCTTTCTTT.

This clone was seen a single time. The rearrangement joins TRBV12-5 to TRBJ2-2, with D unresolved. The length of the CDR3 is 13 residues. V was pared by 2 bases and J by 5 bases, with 6 bases between. The germline CDR1 and CDR2 sequences are LGHNT and FRNRAP. CDR3 in DNA: TGTGCTAGTGGTTTGCTGACAACCGGGGAGCTGTTTTTT. Its translation: CASGLLTTGELFF.

This chain uses TRBV7-9 with TRBJ1-2, with 10 bases matching TRBD1. The V segment lost 1 base and the J segment 8 bases; nucleotides outside the gene matches: 7. Germline CDR1 is SEHNR and CDR2 is FQNEAQ (reference sequence). The CDR3 loop spans 15 amino acids. Here the CDR3 reads CASSLVGTGEKGYTF. As DNA, the CDR3 is TGTGCCAGCAGCTTAGTGGGGACAGGGGAGAAGGGCTACACCTTC.

This clone has more than one count but fewer than ten. This chain joins TRBV28 and TRBJ2-1, with TRBD2 as a possible D gene (6 bases). The CDR3 runs to 14 residues. V was cut by 6 bases and J by 7 bases, with 16 bases left in between. Germline assignment: CDR1 MDHEN and CDR2 SYDVKM. As DNA, the CDR3 is TGTGCCAGCAGGGGAGGCTTCGCCCCAAATGAGCAGTTCTTC. It translates to CASRGGFAPNEQFF.